The rows below give T cell receptor beta chains drawn from one sample of a study of shared clonotypes between healthy human individuals. Clones were sequenced by immunoSEQ multiplex PCR, and TCRdb holds only the in-frame ones, with some missing. The table includes 470,000 or so clones, roughly 80% detected once. The material sequenced was PBMCs. Every receptor here comes from a middle-aged woman in good health. Some clones in this sample may be carry-over from other donors' samples. Each CDR3 is given with its conserved first and last residue. D genes are given only for firm matches. The size field is filled for only some rows; it gives once, few, many or a size class.

d_call j_call clone_size v_call cdr3_nt cdr3_aa
NA TRBJ2-3 NA TRBV9 TGTGCCAGCAGCGTCGGGACGGGACCTAGCACAGATACGCAGTATTTT CASSVGTGPSTDTQYF
NA TRBJ2-7 many TRBV6-6 TGTGCCACCAAGACCTCCCCGGCTAGCTCCTACGAGCAGTACTTC CATKTSPASSYEQYF
TRBD2 TRBJ2-3 NA TRBV7-2 TGTGCCAGCAGCTCCGGGCTAGCGGGAGCAGATACGCAGTATTTT CASSSGLAGADTQYF
NA TRBJ2-1 NA TRBV7-2 TGTGCCAGCAGCTTAGGTCCCAACAATGAGCAGTTCTTC CASSLGPNNEQFF
NA TRBJ2-1 NA TRBV28 TGTGCCAGCAGCCTGCCCCCCGACACCAAGGGGGAGCAGTTCTTC CASSLPPDTKGEQFF
TRBD1 TRBJ2-5 few TRBV18 TGTGCCAGCTCACCACGGGACAGGGCCCAAGAGACCCAGTACTTC CASSPRDRAQETQYF
TRBD1 TRBJ1-1 once TRBV28 TGTGCCAGCAGCCTCGCAGGGGGAACTGAAGCTTTCTTT CASSLAGGTEAFF
TRBD2 TRBJ2-7 NA TRBV28 TGTGCCAGCAGTTCAGCCGGGACTAGCGGCTACGAGCAGTACTTC CASSSAGTSGYEQYF
TRBD2 TRBJ2-1 many TRBV12-5 TGTGCTAGTGCCGGACTAGCGGGCAATGAGCAGTTCTTC CASAGLAGNEQFF
TRBD2 TRBJ2-3 NA TRBV15 TGTGCCACCAGCAGAGATCGGGCCACGGGACTAGCGACAGATACGCAGTATTTT CATSRDRATGLATDTQYF
NA TRBJ2-5 NA TRBV9 TGTGCCAGCAGCGTAGGTGGGGAGACCCAGTACTTC CASSVGGETQYF
NA TRBJ2-7 NA TRBV7-2 TGTGCCAGCAGCTTCCCCAGGGAGACCTACGAGCAGTACTTC CASSFPRETYEQYF
NA TRBJ1-1 NA TRBV19 TGTGCCAGTAGTATGACAGTCCTGAACACTGAAGCTTTCTTT CASSMTVLNTEAFF
NA TRBJ2-2 NA TRBV28 TGTGCCAGCAGTTACAGTTTCTCGGGCACCGGGGAGCTGTTTTTT CASSYSFSGTGELFF
NA TRBJ2-3 few TRBV9 TGTGCCAGCAGCGCCGGCCTAAGTGACCCTTTGGATACGCAGTATTTT CASSAGLSDPLDTQYF
NA TRBJ2-7 NA TRBV30 TGTGCCTGGAGTGATACAACAGGGACACGCGCCACCTACGAGCAGTACTTC CAWSDTTGTRATYEQYF
NA TRBJ2-5 NA TRBV28 TGTGCCAGCAGTTCCCTCGAGGAGCGGAATCAAGAGACCCAGTACTTC CASSSLEERNQETQYF
NA TRBJ2-1 once TRBV11-2 TGTGCCAGCAGCCCACGGATCAACTCCTACAATGAGCAGTTCTTC CASSPRINSYNEQFF
NA TRBJ1-1 NA TRBV2 TGTGCCAGCAGTGGCGGACAGTCCACTGAAGCTTTCTTT CASSGGQSTEAFF
TRBD1 TRBJ2-7 NA TRBV10-2 TGCGCCAGCAGAGACAGGGCTCGATCCTACGAGCAGTACTTC CASRDRARSYEQYF
TRBD2 TRBJ2-7 few TRBV7-2 TGTGCCAGCAGCTTAGGTGCTAGCGGGGCTCGGGAGCAGTACTTC CASSLGASGAREQYF
TRBD2 TRBJ2-5 once TRBV7-7 TGTGCCAGCAGCCCAGGTAGCGGGAGTGGGGAGACCCAGTACTTC CASSPGSGSGETQYF
NA TRBJ1-4 NA TRBV27 TGTGCCAGCAGTTTAAGGGGGGGCGCGTTCCTCGCTAATGAAAAACTGTTTTTT CASSLRGGAFLANEKLFF
TRBD2 TRBJ2-7 NA TRBV29-1 TGCAGCGTCCTTGGGGCGGGAGGCCTTACCGGGGAGCAGTACTTC CSVLGAGGLTGEQYF